These 22 T cell receptor beta chains were sequenced from one sample in a study of control samples from healthy donors and cancer patients (dated by TCRdb to the early 2020s). The receptor library was made with the immunoSEQ multiplex PCR assay. TCRdb carries this immuneACCESS record with in-frame sequences only. Its versions omit some clonotypes, under half of them owing to an unresolved V gene in the studies checked, with the rest unexplained. For this sample there are 100,000 to 110,000 clones; about 88% appear just once. The top ten constitute 18% of the sample. The sequencing sample was made of blood. The receptors were gathered from a woman between 50 and 59 years old in good health.

The V and J genes are TRBV6-5 and TRBJ2-7; D ambiguous. CDR3 length: 12 amino acids. V lost 2 bases and J 3 bases, leaving 5 bases between the germline ends. Germline CDR1 MNHEY, CDR2 SVGAGI. CDR3 in amino acids: CASSYDGYEQYF. CDR3 nucleotide sequence: TGTGCCAGCAGTTACGACGGCTACGAGCAGTACTTC.

The rearrangement links TRBV7-9 to TRBJ1-3; perhaps TRBD1 as D (5 bases). This CDR3 is built from 15 residues. Per the germline V gene, CDR1 is SEHNR and CDR2 is FQNEAQ (reference sequence). The germline V and J ends were trimmed by 4 bases and 0 bases, with 10 bases remaining between them. The CDR3 bases are TGTGCCAGCAGCTCTTCGGGACGCTCTGGAAACACCATATATTTT. Its protein product is CASSSSGRSGNTIYF.

The chain recombines TRBV29-1 with TRBJ1-2, with unresolved D. V lost 6 bases and J lost 6, with 14 bases in between. Germline CDR1 reads SQVTM; CDR2 reads ANQGSEA. This CDR3 has 12 amino acids. Here the CDR3 reads CSVNGVSHGYTF. The DNA for the CDR3 is TGCAGCGTCAATGGTGTTTCCCATGGCTACACCTTC. The full variable domain, rest sourced from reference TRBV29-1 and TRBJ1-2, is SAVISQKPSRDICQRGTSLTIQCQVDSQVTMMFWYRQQPGQSLTLIATANQGSEATYESGFVIDKFPISRPNLTFSTLTVSNMSPEDSSIYLCSVNGVSHGYTFGSGTRLTVV.

The chain joins TRBV9 to TRBJ2-1; TRBD2 aligns across 7 bases. The CDR3 is 15 residues long. Germline CDR1 and CDR2: SGDLS and YYNGEE. The trim removed 0 bases at V and 8 bases at J, leaving 8 bases unmatched. The CDR3 spells CASSVVGGRFHEQFF. CDR3 nucleotides: TGTGCCAGCAGCGTAGTAGGCGGGAGATTCCATGAGCAGTTCTTC.

The sample holds one count of this clone. This chain joins TRBV29-1 and TRBJ2-3; TRBD1 might be the D (5 bases). Germline CDR1 and CDR2: SQVTM and ANQGSEA. This CDR3 is 12 amino acids long. The ends were cut back, 4 bases at V and 2 bases at J, with 7 bases in the middle. The CDR3 loop is CSVADNTDTQYF. The CDR3, as DNA: TGCAGCGTTGCGGACAACACAGATACGCAGTATTTT.

V usage is TRBV18 and J usage is TRBJ2-2; D gene uncertain. Germline lookup yields CDR1 KGHSH and CDR2 LQKENI. V lost 3 bases, J lost 6 bases, and 8 bases lay in between. The CDR3 is made up of 13 amino acids. CDR3 in amino acids: CASSPLVSGELFF. CDR3 bases: TGTGCCAGCTCACCCTTAGTATCCGGGGAGCTGTTTTTT.

In its sample, this clone was seen once. This chain uses TRBV6-5 with TRBJ2-7; either TRBD1 or TRBD2 may fit D (6 bases each). Trimming took 6 bases from V and 12 from J, leaving 18 bases between them. Germline CDR1 is MNHEY and CDR2 is SVGAGI. The CDR3 is 12 residues long. This chain's CDR3 is CASSQKPGGLYF. The DNA of the CDR3 is TGTGCCAGCAGCCAAAAGCCTGGGGGGCTGTACTTC.

The rearrangement joins TRBV6-5 to TRBJ1-5; D gene unclear. CDR3 length: 15 amino acids. The ends were cut back, 6 bases at V and 0 bases at J, with 12 bases in the middle. Germline V gene lookup returns CDR1 MNHEY and CDR2 SVGAGI. CDR3: CASSPDKYSNQPQHF. In DNA form, the CDR3 reads TGTGCCAGCAGCCCAGACAAATATAGCAATCAGCCCCAGCATTTT.

V is TRBV5-1 and J is TRBJ2-5, with TRBD2 matching 11 bases. The CDR3 totals 17 residues. V was pared by 5 bases and J by 0 bases, with 9 bases of the junction left unmatched. The germline V gene has CDR1 SGHRS and CDR2 YFSETQ. CDR3 protein: CASRTDPGLADQETQYF. The CDR3 region has the DNA TGCGCCAGCAGAACGGACCCGGGACTAGCGGACCAAGAGACCCAGTACTTC.

The chain joins TRBV4-2 to TRBJ1-2; D possibly corresponds to TRBD1 (5 bases). Germline V gives CDR1 LGHNA, CDR2 YNFKEQ. V was trimmed by 0 bases and J by 4 bases, leaving 15 bases between them. This CDR3 region has 16 residues. Here the CDR3 DNA reads TGTGCCAGCAGCCAAGAAGGGGCCTTGAAATCCTATGGCTACACCTTC. As protein: CASSQEGALKSYGYTF.

This clone has a handful of counts. This chain links TRBV16 with TRBJ1-4; D gene unclear. The CDR3 loop spans 13 amino acids. Germline CDR1 is KGHSY and CDR2 is FQNENV. The V end was cut by 1 base, the J end by 5 bases, with 5 bases between. Here the CDR3 reads CASSQWVNEKLFF. Written as DNA, the CDR3 is TGTGCCAGCAGCCAATGGGTGAATGAAAAACTGTTTTTT. Full variable domain (missing parts from reference TRBV16 and TRBJ1-4): GEEVAQTPKHLVRGEGQKAKLYCAPIKGHSYVFWYQQVLKNEFKFLISFQNENVFDETGMPKERFSAKCLPNSPCSLEIQATKLEDSAVYFCASSQWVNEKLFFGSGTQLSVL.

The gene calls are TRBV2 and TRBJ1-5; D gene ambiguous. There are 13 residues in the CDR3. CDR1 and CDR2 from the germline V gene are SNHLY and FYNNEI. Trimming shortened V by 1 base and J by 1 base, and 2 bases separated the two germline ends. DNA of the CDR3: TGTGCCAGCAGTGAAGTAAGCAATCAGCCCCAGCATTTT. This encodes CASSEVSNQPQHF.

The genes are TRBV9 and TRBJ1-1; the D is unclear. V was shortened by 0 bases and J by 1 base, with 4 bases between the two germline ends. Germline V CDR1 and CDR2: SGDLS, YYNGEE. This CDR3 is built from 13 residues. The chain's CDR3 is CASSVAANTEAFF. As DNA, the CDR3 is TGTGCCAGCAGCGTAGCAGCGAACACTGAAGCTTTCTTT.

This clone was recorded once. The J gene is TRBJ1-6, the V gene TRBV5-3; tentative D call: TRBD1 (6 bases). TRBV5-3 is placed among ORFs of uncertain function. V lost 4 bases to trimming and J lost 0 bases, with 23 bases between them. CDR3 length: 20 amino acids. CDR3 residues: CARSILDSALLSSYNSPLHF. CDR3 bases: TGTGCCAGAAGCATATTGGACAGTGCTTTACTCAGCTCCTATAATTCACCCCTCCACTTT.

As concerns this clone: This specimen includes other DNA sequences encoding the same CDR3. The chain is built from TRBV29-1 and TRBJ2-1, with D possibly TRBD2 on 6 matching bases. V lost 0 bases and J 4 bases, leaving 7 bases between the germline ends. This CDR3 has 13 residues. Germline CDR1 and CDR2: SQVTM and ANQGSEA. This CDR3 reads CSVEEGGYNEQFF. The DNA of the CDR3 is TGCAGCGTTGAAGAGGGGGGATACAATGAGCAGTTCTTC.

The chain uses TRBV15 and TRBJ2-1, with 11 bases fitting TRBD2. V was clipped by 1 base and J by 4 bases; unmatched bases: 6. CDR1 is LNHNV and CDR2 is YYDKDF in the germline V gene (reference sequence). This CDR3 contains 17 residues. CDR3 nucleotides: TGTGCCACCAGCAGAGTAGCGGGAGGGCCGCTTTACAATGAGCAGTTCTTC. It encodes CATSRVAGGPLYNEQFF.

The J gene is TRBJ2-1, the V gene TRBV3-1 (or the pseudogene TRBV3-2), with 8 bases that match TRBD2. The CDR3 runs to 17 residues. The germline V gene encodes CDR1 LGHDT and CDR2 YNNKEL (reference sequence). V was clipped by 4 bases and J by 7 bases; unmatched bases: 15. CDR3 in DNA: TGTGCCAGCAGCCGAGAACCCGGGACTAGTTCTAGAAATGAGCAGTTCTTC. Protein product: CASSREPGTSSRNEQFF.

The rearrangement uses TRBV25-1 and TRBJ1-2; D gene unclear. Germline V gene sequence: CDR1 MGHDK, CDR2 SYGVNS. Between the trimmed V and J ends, which lost 6 bases and 6 bases, there was a span of 11 bases. The CDR3 spans 12 residues. The CDR3 loop is CASRLGPDGYTF. The CDR3 nucleotides read TGTGCCAGCAGGCTGGGCCCTGATGGCTACACCTTC.

The sample holds one count of this clone. The chain is built from TRBV2 and TRBJ1-1, with 8 bases aligning to TRBD1. The CDR3 loop spans 14 amino acids. V lost 6 bases, J lost 0 bases, and 3 bases stayed unmatched. The germline V gene encodes CDR1 SNHLY and CDR2 FYNNEI. The CDR3 protein is CASSRTGLNTEAFF. In DNA, the CDR3 is TGTGCCAGCAGCAGGACAGGGTTGAACACTGAAGCTTTCTTT.

The chain joins TRBV5-4 to TRBJ2-3, with D unclear. The length of the CDR3 is 12 residues. With 0 bases removed from V and 6 bases from J, the gap between germline ends came to 5 bases. CDR1 is SGHNT and CDR2 is YYREEE in the germline V gene (reference sequence). DNA of the CDR3: TGTGCCAGCAGCTTGGCCATTGATACGCAGTATTTT. Translated: CASSLAIDTQYF.

This chain connects TRBV27 to TRBJ1-1; D gene ambiguous. Germline lookup yields CDR1 MNHEY and CDR2 SMNVEV (reference sequence). Trimming took off 0 bases at V and 0 bases at J, with 11 bases between the two ends. The CDR3 covers 16 residues. CDR3 protein: CASSLSAEFMNTEAFF. The DNA of the CDR3 is TGTGCCAGCAGTTTATCGGCAGAATTTATGAACACTGAAGCTTTCTTT.

This clone was seen a few times. The V gene is TRBV9, the J gene TRBJ1-1; D is unclear. V lost 7 bases and J lost 0, with 19 bases in between. This CDR3 region has 16 residues. Germline loops: CDR1 SGDLS, CDR2 YYNGEE. CDR3 DNA sequence: TGTGCCAGCCAAGCGTATCGTCTGGAAATGAACACTGAAGCTTTCTTT. Amino acids: CASQAYRLEMNTEAFF.